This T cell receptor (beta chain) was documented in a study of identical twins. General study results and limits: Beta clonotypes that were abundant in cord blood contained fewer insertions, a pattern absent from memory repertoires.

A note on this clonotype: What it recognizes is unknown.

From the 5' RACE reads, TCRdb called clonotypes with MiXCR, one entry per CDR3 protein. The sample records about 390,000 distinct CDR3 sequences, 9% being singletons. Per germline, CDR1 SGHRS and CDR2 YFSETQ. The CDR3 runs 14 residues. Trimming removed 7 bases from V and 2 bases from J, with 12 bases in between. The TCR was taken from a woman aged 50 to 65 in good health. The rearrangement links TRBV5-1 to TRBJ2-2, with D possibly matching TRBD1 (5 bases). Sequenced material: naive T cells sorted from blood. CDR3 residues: CASAEGVNTGELFF. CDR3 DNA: TGCGCCAGCGCCGAAGGGGTAAACACCGGGGAGCTGTTTTTT.